This TCR beta chain was captured by sequencing in a study of T cell repertoires in cytomegalovirus infection. Broader study findings: HLA-C-restricted, CMV-specific TCR beta clonotypes were dominant ex vivo.

Trimming stripped 3 bases from V and 7 bases from J, with 4 bases between. The CDR3 is 11 amino acids. This clonotype was seen only once. Its antigen remains unknown. TCRdb itself ran the reads through MiXCR, one entry per CDR3 protein. The table has more than 150,000 distinct CDR3 sequences, 28% seen once. This TCR derives from a human donor in good health (CMV status not recorded). Some clones in this sample may be carry-over from other donors' samples. The rearrangement links TRBV12-3 or TRBV12-4 to TRBJ1-3; D is uncertain. Sequenced input: PBMCs. This CDR3 reads CASSLTNTIYF. CDR3 DNA: TGTGCCAGCAGTTTGACCAACACCATATATTTT.